One sample yielded the 29 T cell receptor beta chains listed below, sequenced in a study of CD8 T cells in ankylosing spondylitis (dated by TCRdb to about 2017). The library was made by 5' RACE. Sequencing took place on an Illumina HiSeq 2500. TCRdb applied fastp at Q25 and MiXCR to the public reads, then kept only in-frame beta chains. When rows share a CDR3 protein, they turn into one entry using the most common DNA and genes. Here the sample has approximately 88,000 distinct CDR3 sequences; approximately 9% occur a single time. The ten top clones hold under 6% of the sample. The sequenced sample was blood, either unsorted or a sorted T cell fraction (not recorded which). The receptors stem from a male donor with ankylosing spondylitis or in good health (not recorded which).

This clonotype was detected a few times. The rearrangement links TRBV27 to TRBJ2-7; 12 bases are shared with TRBD1. Looked up from germline, CDR1 is MNHEY and CDR2 is SMNVEV (reference sequence). Losses at the gene ends were 2 bases for V and 5 bases for J; bases not matched to a gene: 4. CDR3 length: 15 residues. CDR3 residues: CASSLGTGGINEQYF. For the CDR3, the DNA is TGTGCCAGCAGTTTAGGGACAGGGGGCATCAACGAGCAGTACTTC.

This sequence joins TRBV29-1 and TRBJ2-7; tentative D call: TRBD2 (6 bases). Germline lookup yields CDR1 SQVTM and CDR2 ANQGSEA. This CDR3 spans 14 amino acids. Between the trimmed V and J ends, which lost 6 bases and 1 base, there was a span of 16 bases. The CDR3 loop reads CSVGNEAGSYEQYF. The DNA of the CDR3 is TGCAGCGTGGGCAATGAGGCGGGGTCCTACGAGCAGTACTTC.

This clonotype was recorded at least ten times. The V gene is TRBV20-1, the J gene TRBJ2-3; D is unresolved. Deletions cut 1 base from V and 4 bases from J, with 15 bases between. Germline V gene data show CDR1 as DFQATT and CDR2 as SNEGSKA (reference sequence). This CDR3 has 15 residues. In nucleotides, the CDR3 is TGCAGTGCTAGAGGAGGTTGGTTGGGTTCAGATACGCAGTATTTT. It codes for CSARGGWLGSDTQYF.

At least ten counts were recorded for this clonotype. CDR3 loop: CAISPSGGDEQYF. The DNA for the CDR3 is TGTGCCATCAGTCCTTCCGGGGGGGACGAGCAGTACTTC. The chain recombines TRBV10-3 with TRBJ2-7, with TRBD2 matching over 8 bases. V trimming: 5 bases; J trimming: 5 bases; junction bases outside the gene matches: 5. Germline CDR1 is ENHRY and CDR2 is SYGVKD. The length of the CDR3 is 13 residues.

This clonotype was seen ten or more times. The rearrangement joins TRBV5-1 to TRBJ2-7; TRBD1 agrees at 8 bases. The germline gives CDR1 SGHRS, CDR2 YFSETQ. The CDR3 consists of 15 residues. V gave up 4 bases and J gave up 6 bases; unmatched junction bases: 12. DNA of the CDR3: TGCGCCAGCAGCCCCGGACGGACAGGGTACGGCGAGCAGTACTTC. Protein sequence: CASSPGRTGYGEQYF. Variable domain in full (rest from reference TRBV5-1 and TRBJ2-7): KAGVTQTPRYLIKTRGQQVTLSCSPISGHRSVSWYQQTPGQGLQFLFEYFSETQRNKGNFPGRFSGRQFSNSRSEMNVSTLELGDSALYLCASSPGRTGYGEQYFGPGTRLTVT.

In this sample, this clonotype turned up many times. In DNA form, the CDR3 reads TGTGCCAGCAGTTACCTTGCGGCGGAAGCGAACACCGGGGAGCTGTTTTTT. This codes for CASSYLAAEANTGELFF. V gene TRBV6-5 combines with J gene TRBJ2-2; D ambiguous. The CDR3 runs 17 residues. The V gene's germline CDR1 is MNHEY and CDR2 SVGAGI. V was clipped by 2 bases and J by 0 bases, with 13 bases between them.

The V gene is TRBV6-2 or TRBV6-3, the J gene TRBJ2-5, with 7 nucleotides matching TRBD1. In germline, CDR1 is MNHEY, CDR2 SVGEGT. With 0 bases clipped from V and 5 bases from J, the junction kept 9 bases outside the gene matches. The CDR3 covers 16 residues. Here the CDR3 DNA reads TGTGCCAGCAGTTACTCTCTCAGGGGGACACGGGAGACCCAGTACTTC. Amino acids: CASSYSLRGTRETQYF.

The chain is built from TRBV4-2 and TRBJ2-3; 8 positions match TRBD2. Germline CDR1 reads LGHNA; CDR2 reads YNFKEQ. This CDR3 comprises 19 residues. The junction had 13 bases not matched to a gene; V was cut back by 0 bases and J by 2 bases. The CDR3 loop is CASSQEGRGSGTNTDTQYF. The CDR3 DNA sequence: TGTGCCAGCAGCCAAGAGGGGCGCGGTAGCGGGACAAACACAGATACGCAGTATTTT.

The table lists this clonotype with many counts. The chain employs TRBV12-3 or TRBV12-4 and TRBJ2-7; D is uncertain. V was trimmed by 6 bases and J by 2 bases, leaving 8 bases between them. The CDR3 has 12 residues. CDR3 in amino acids: CASSRETYEQYF. The CDR3 nucleotides read TGTGCCAGCAGCCGAGAAACCTACGAGCAGTACTTC.

V is TRBV14 and J is TRBJ1-2, with 9 bases aligning to TRBD1. This CDR3 is 16 amino acids long. In germline, CDR1 is SGHDN, CDR2 FVKESK. V lost 2 bases to trimming and J lost 7 bases; unmatched junction nucleotides: 11. The CDR3 bases are TGTGCCAGCAGCCAAACCGGGACAGGGCGTTTGAGTGGCTACACCTTC. Protein: CASSQTGTGRLSGYTF.

This clonotype came up many times. The chain employs TRBV29-1 and TRBJ2-1, with 9 bases fitting TRBD2. Germline loops: CDR1 SQVTM, CDR2 ANQGSEA. This CDR3 comprises 15 residues. After removal of 5 bases from V and 4 bases from J, the junction contained 9 bases not matched to a gene. CDR3 nucleotides: TGCAGCGTTAATCACCGGGCGGGGGGGTACAATGAGCAGTTCTTC. It codes for CSVNHRAGGYNEQFF.

This sequence joins TRBV6-1 and TRBJ1-6, with D maybe TRBD1 (5 bases). The ends were cut back, 6 bases at V and 10 bases at J, with 16 bases in the middle. CDR1 is MNHNS, CDR2 SASEGT, per germline. The CDR3 extends over 14 amino acids. The CDR3 region has the DNA TGTGCCAGCAGACCGGGGCTCGGAGGATCACCCCTCCACTTT. Residues: CASRPGLGGSPLHF.

This clonotype was seen many times. The V and J genes are TRBV5-6 and TRBJ2-7; D is uncertain. Trimming pared 5 bases from V and 0 bases from J, leaving 9 bases between. CDR1 and CDR2 (germline): SGHDT, YYEEEE. The CDR3 is made up of 13 amino acids. CDR3 region: CASRYQSSYEQYF. DNA of the CDR3: TGTGCCAGCAGGTACCAGAGCTCCTACGAGCAGTACTTC.

The genes are TRBV7-9 and TRBJ2-5; possible D gene TRBD2, 5 bases. From germline, CDR1 is SEHNR and CDR2 FQNEAQ (reference sequence). The length of the CDR3 is 13 residues. V was shortened by 5 bases and J by 4 bases, with 11 bases between the two germline ends. CDR3: CASSPSGGETQYF. CDR3 bases: TGTGCCAGCAGCCCTTCCGGAGGAGAGACCCAGTACTTC.

Comment on this clonotype: A much bigger clone sits one base away, suggesting this may be a read error. The gene calls are TRBV7-2 and TRBJ1-2; D possibly corresponds to TRBD1 (6 bases). CDR1 is SGHTA and CDR2 is FQGNSA in the germline V gene. CDR3 length: 15 amino acids. CDR3 amino acids: CASSFWGLNSYGHTF. The CDR3 nucleotides read TGTGCCAGCAGCTTCTGGGGGCTTAATAGCTATGGCCACACCTTC.

This clonotype has at least ten counts. The gene calls are TRBV20-1 and TRBJ2-7; D is undetermined. Between the trimmed V and J ends, which lost 5 bases and 0 bases, there was a span of 11 bases. CDR3 size: 13 residues. Germline V gene sequence: CDR1 DFQATT, CDR2 SNEGSKA (reference sequence). Written as DNA, the CDR3 is TGCAGTGCTCAAGGTAAAGACTCCTACGAGCAGTACTTC. This translates into CSAQGKDSYEQYF.

CDR3 bases: TGTGCCAGCAGCTTAGAGGGGGTTTGGCCTGGCTACACCTTC. Residues: CASSLEGVWPGYTF. V is TRBV7-9 and J is TRBJ1-2, with TRBD1 as a possible D gene (6 bases). The V end lost 1 base, the J end lost 7 bases, and 13 bases lay between the germline ends. This CDR3 region has 14 residues. Germline lookup yields CDR1 SEHNR and CDR2 FQNEAQ (reference sequence).

The table lists this clonotype with many counts. The chain joins TRBV6-1 to TRBJ2-1; 8 bases are shared with TRBD1. Germline CDR1 MNHNS, CDR2 SASEGT. The length of the CDR3 is 15 residues. With 6 bases clipped from V and 4 bases from J, the junction kept 8 bases outside the gene matches. The CDR3 DNA follows: TGTGCCAGCAGCGTGAGGGGACAGGCATACAATGAGCAGTTCTTC. Amino acids: CASSVRGQAYNEQFF.

This clonotype was observed many times. This chain uses TRBV6-6 with TRBJ1-1; D remains ambiguous. Trimming removed 6 bases from V and 0 bases from J, with 8 bases in between. In germline, CDR1 is MNHNY, CDR2 SVGAGI (reference sequence). The CDR3 consists of 13 residues. The CDR3 reads CASRPQVNTEAFF. As DNA, the CDR3 is TGTGCCAGCAGACCTCAGGTGAACACTGAAGCTTTCTTT.

This clonotype was seen a handful of times. CDR3 sequence (DNA): TGTGCCAGCAGCCCGGGACTAGCGGGGGAAAATGAGCAGTTCTTC. Amino acid sequence: CASSPGLAGENEQFF. This chain uses TRBV4-2 with TRBJ2-1, with 14 bases matching TRBD2. Trimming cost V 4 bases and J 7 bases; bases outside gene matches: 3. The CDR3 sequence is 15 residues long. Germline V gives CDR1 LGHNA, CDR2 YNFKEQ.

The rearrangement joins TRBV12-3 or TRBV12-4 to TRBJ2-6; D is unresolved. V was pared by 6 bases and J by 0 bases, with 9 bases between. The CDR3 covers 15 residues. Written as DNA, the CDR3 is TGTGCCAGCAGCCAACTGCTCTCTGGGGCCAACGTCCTGACTTTC. As protein: CASSQLLSGANVLTF.

V gene TRBV20-1 combines with J gene TRBJ2-5; 11 bases fit TRBD2. CDR1 and CDR2 (germline): DFQATT, SNEGSKA (reference sequence). J lost 1 base, V lost 0 bases, and 7 bases had no gene match. This CDR3 comprises 17 residues. The CDR3 sequence: CSARDLLAGAAQETQYF. The CDR3 nucleotides read TGCAGTGCTAGAGACTTACTAGCGGGGGCCGCCCAAGAGACCCAGTACTTC.

This clonotype appeared many times. The chain carries TRBV7-9 and TRBJ2-7; D is unresolved. The CDR3 has 11 residues. CDR1 and CDR2 from the germline V gene are SEHNR and FQNEAQ (reference sequence). The ends were cut back, 3 bases at V and 6 bases at J, with 6 bases in the middle. The CDR3 bases are TGTGCCAGCAGCTTGGGCGTCGAGCAGTACTTC. Encoded protein: CASSLGVEQYF. The full variable domain, its missing parts supplied by reference TRBV7-9 and TRBJ2-7, is DTGVSQNPRHKITKRGQNVTFRCDPISEHNRLYWYRQTLGQGPEFLTYFQNEAQLEKSRLLSDRFSAERPKGSFSTLEIQRTEQGDSAMYLCASSLGVEQYFGPGTRLTVT.

This clonotype was recorded a few times. One base away lies a much larger clone, so this may be a sequencing read error. The chain uses TRBV5-6 and TRBJ2-1; no clear D gene. The CDR3 covers 13 residues. Germline V CDR1 and CDR2: SGHDT, YYEEEE. CDR3: CTSSLSTYNEQFF. CDR3 coding DNA: TGTACCAGCAGCTTGTCCACCTACAATGAGCAGTTCTTC.

On this clonotype: A read error is possible here, since a much larger clone lies one base away. The rearrangement joins TRBV20-1 to TRBJ2-7; 9 nucleotides line up with TRBD2. Germline V gene data show CDR1 as DFQATT and CDR2 as SNEGSKA (reference sequence). The CDR3 length is 15 residues. CDR3 amino acids: CSTRDRASGTYEQYF. DNA of the CDR3: TGCAGTACTAGAGATCGGGCTAGCGGGACGTACGAGCAGTACTTC.

This clonotype was seen repeatedly, ten times or more. This chain uses TRBV5-1 with TRBJ2-1; D gene uncertain. The CDR3 has 13 amino acids. V lost 0 bases and J lost 9, with 10 bases in between. Germline V gene sequence: CDR1 SGHRS, CDR2 YFSETQ. CDR3 sequence: CASSLVSGTEQFF. Written as DNA, the CDR3 is TGCGCCAGCAGCTTGGTATCAGGTACTGAGCAGTTCTTC.

At least ten counts were recorded for this clonotype. The chain uses TRBV20-1 and TRBJ2-2, with a tentative D call TRBD2 (6 bases). Between the trimmed V and J ends, which lost 6 bases and 1 base, there was a span of 15 bases. The CDR3 has 15 residues. Germline V gives CDR1 DFQATT, CDR2 SNEGSKA (reference sequence). In nucleotides, the CDR3 is TGCAGTGCCACTACCGGGACTTTGAACACCGGGGAGCTGTTTTTT. Residues: CSATTGTLNTGELFF.

This clonotype was detected ten times or more. The CDR3 coding sequence is TGCAGTGCTAAGGACAGGGGAAACTATGGCTACACCTTC. Protein: CSAKDRGNYGYTF. The genes are TRBV20-1 and TRBJ1-2, with 9 positions matching TRBD1. From germline, CDR1 is DFQATT and CDR2 SNEGSKA (reference sequence). The CDR3 spans 13 residues. The trim removed 4 bases at V and 2 bases at J, leaving 2 bases unmatched.

Ten or more counts support this clonotype. This sequence joins TRBV2 and TRBJ2-6; tentatively, D is TRBD2 (6 bases). The V gene's germline CDR1 is SNHLY and CDR2 FYNNEI. With 5 bases removed from V and 3 bases from J, the gap between germline ends came to 14 bases. This CDR3 comprises 16 residues. CDR3 amino acids: CASSPTSLVGANVLTF. DNA of the CDR3: TGTGCCAGCAGTCCGACTAGTCTCGTTGGGGCCAACGTCCTGACTTTC.